This entry lists 4 T cell receptor beta chains sequenced from one sample in a study of a mutant IDH1 vaccine in newly diagnosed glioma. Time point meaning: baseline, week 1 (first vaccination visit). The treatment here: pre-vaccination baseline after standard-of-care therapy. Profiled with immunoSEQ multiplex PCR; TCRdb holds only in-frame clones, not every one. The sample holds tens of thousands of clones, roughly 80% seen once. This sample comprised PBMCs, obtained from a glioma patient treated with radiotherapy, temozolomide or both. The source of these receptors is a man in his forties or fifties with glioma. Some clones in this sample may be carry-over from other donors' samples.

The sample holds a few counts of this clone. The V call is TRBV6-5, the J call TRBJ2-2, with D tentatively TRBD2 (5 bases). This CDR3 region has 15 residues. Trimming shortened V by 6 bases and J by 1 base, and 12 bases separated the two germline ends. CDR1 MNHEY and CDR2 SVGAGI come from the germline V gene. The DNA of the CDR3 is TGTGCCAGCAGCCCCGACTACCTGAACACCGGGGAGCTGTTTTTT. It yields the protein CASSPDYLNTGELFF.

V usage is TRBV10-3 and J usage is TRBJ2-7; a possible D gene is TRBD1 (5 bases). Germline V lookup: CDR1 ENHRY, CDR2 SYGVKD. V was cut by 2 bases and J by 5 bases, with 13 bases left in between. The CDR3 extends over 14 amino acids. The DNA of the CDR3 is TGTGCCATCAGTGAGCGCCAGGGCGGCGACGAGCAGTACTTC. Translating gives CAISERQGGDEQYF.

This sequence joins TRBV6-1 and TRBJ2-7; 13 bases align to TRBD2. Germline loops: CDR1 MNHNS, CDR2 SASEGT. V was clipped by 4 bases and J by 2 bases; unmatched bases: 2. The CDR3 contains 15 residues. The DNA for the CDR3 is TGTGCCAGCAGTGGGACTAGCGGGGGCCCCTACGAGCAGTACTTC. Protein product: CASSGTSGGPYEQYF.

This clone was found once. This chain uses TRBV5-4 with TRBJ2-7; unclear D gene. The CDR3 is 14 residues long. The V and J ends lost 0 bases and 3 bases respectively, with 10 bases between them. Germline values: CDR1 SGHNT, CDR2 YYREEE (reference sequence). CDR3 amino acids: CASSLGRLDYEQYF. The CDR3 DNA sequence: TGTGCCAGCAGCTTGGGGCGGCTAGACTACGAGCAGTACTTC. The entire variable domain, with the rest obtained from reference TRBV5-4 and TRBJ2-7, is as follows: ETGVTQSPTHLIKTRGQQVTLRCSSQSGHNTVSWYQQALGQGPQFIFQYYREEENGRGNFPPRFSGLQFPNYSSELNVNALELDDSALYLCASSLGRLDYEQYFGPGTRLTVT.